This T cell receptor (beta chain) was recorded in a study of lung T cells in sarcoidosis with Löfgren's syndrome. For the study at large: Analyses focused on Löfgren's syndrome patients.

Whole-study results and caveats: Löfgren's syndrome patients reportedly showed greatest TRAV12-1 and TRBV2 expansion versus controls. Multiple Löfgren's syndrome patients reportedly shared TRAV12-1 and TRBV2 CDR3 motifs, suggesting public CD4+ TCRs. Paired TRAV12-1/TRBV2 TCRs showed CDR3 homology and preferential pairing.

There are 12 residues in the CDR3. V gave up 1 base and J gave up 7 bases, with 5 bases separating them. Germline values: CDR1 SGHTA, CDR2 FQGNSA. This clonotype has ten or more counts. Its antigen remains unidentified. MiXCR, run by TCRdb on the reads, gives a single entry per CDR3 protein. In the table there are some 19,000 distinct CDR3 sequences, 21% of which are singletons. The source of this sequence is a human donor with sarcoidosis (Löfgren's syndrome or another form), or a control subject (not recorded which). This chain joins TRBV7-2 and TRBJ2-1; D is uncertain. Sequenced sample: CD4+ T cells from bronchoalveolar lavage. CDR3 in DNA: TGTGCCAGCAGCTTAGTGCAAAATGAGCAGTTCTTC. As protein: CASSLVQNEQFF.